These 9 T cell receptor beta chains were all obtained from the same sample, sequenced in a study of early T cells in non-severe SARS-CoV-2 infection. TCRdb passed the 5' RACE reads through MiXCR, listing each CDR3 protein once. The sample contains under 60,000 distinct CDR3 sequences, roughly 8.2% of which appear only once. Material: whole blood. The origin of the receptors is an adult who was a healthcare worker with PCR-confirmed SARS-CoV-2 infection or an uninfected control (not recorded which).

This clonotype has only a few counts. This chain links TRBV7-9 with TRBJ2-1; D ambiguous. The CDR3 runs 12 residues. V was shortened by 2 bases and J by 8 bases, with 7 bases between the two germline ends. Looked up from germline, CDR1 is SEHNR and CDR2 is FQNEAQ (reference sequence). CDR3 in amino acids: CASSLSGHEQFF. DNA for the CDR3: TGTGCCAGCAGCTTATCAGGTCATGAGCAGTTCTTC.

J is TRBJ2-7 and V is TRBV6-5; 11 bases agree with TRBD1. The ends lost 5 bases at V and 3 bases at J; junction bases unmatched: 6. The CDR3 has 15 residues. Germline loops: CDR1 MNHEY, CDR2 SVGAGI. CDR3 nucleotide sequence: TGTGCCAGCAGTCCGGACAGGGGGCGAAGCTACGAGCAGTACTTC. It is translated as CASSPDRGRSYEQYF.

This clonotype was detected many times. CDR3 bases: TGTGCCATCAGTGAGATAGAGAGAAGGAGTACAGGAACCCAGTACTTC. This codes for CAISEIERRSTGTQYF. The chain couples TRBV10-3 to TRBJ2-5; maybe TRBD1 (5 bases). With 2 bases removed from V and 8 bases from J, the gap between germline ends came to 21 bases. The germline V gene encodes CDR1 ENHRY and CDR2 SYGVKD. The CDR3 extends over 16 amino acids.

This chain joins TRBV9 and TRBJ1-6, with D perhaps TRBD1 (6 bases). CDR1 and CDR2 (germline): SGDLS, YYNGEE. The CDR3 consists of 16 residues. Trimming took off 4 bases at V and 9 bases at J, with 20 bases between the two ends. The CDR3 reads CASSRGTRAPFSPLHF. DNA for the CDR3: TGTGCCAGCAGCCGGGGGACACGAGCCCCATTTTCACCCCTCCACTTT.

This clonotype was counted a few times. The rearrangement uses TRBV20-1 and TRBJ2-1; D gene unclear. V lost 6 bases and J lost 3, with 6 bases in between. The CDR3 spans 11 residues. CDR1 and CDR2 from the germline V gene are DFQATT and SNEGSKA (reference sequence). This CDR3 is CSAPLYNEQFF. The CDR3 DNA is TGCAGTGCCCCGCTCTACAATGAGCAGTTCTTC.

V and J are TRBV7-9 and TRBJ1-3, with 7 nucleotides matching TRBD1. J gave up 4 bases and V 5 bases, and 5 bases lay outside the gene matches. The CDR3 is made up of 14 amino acids. Germline V CDR1 and CDR2: SEHNR, FQNEAQ (reference sequence). The CDR3 DNA follows: TGTGCCAGCAGCACAACAGGGGCGGGAAACACCATATATTTT. It encodes CASSTTGAGNTIYF. The variable domain in full, completed from reference TRBV7-9 and TRBJ1-3, reads DTGVSQNPRHKITKRGQNVTFRCDPISEHNRLYWYRQTLGQGPEFLTYFQNEAQLEKSRLLSDRFSAERPKGSFSTLEIQRTEQGDSAMYLCASSTTGAGNTIYFGEGSWLTVV.

This clonotype turned up a few times. This sequence joins TRBV27 and TRBJ2-7; 7 bases are shared with TRBD2. V lost 7 bases, J lost 6 bases, and 3 bases stayed unmatched. Looked up from germline, CDR1 is MNHEY and CDR2 is SMNVEV (reference sequence). The CDR3 spans 11 residues. CDR3 in amino acids: CASKTGGEQYF. CDR3 coding DNA: TGTGCCAGCAAGACGGGGGGCGAGCAGTACTTC.

J is TRBJ1-1 and V is TRBV20-1, with D maybe TRBD1 (6 bases). Trimming cost V 6 bases and J 8 bases, with 19 bases left between them. Per germline, CDR1 DFQATT and CDR2 SNEGSKA (reference sequence). The CDR3 is 13 amino acids. CDR3 sequence reads: CSAPTGGWSEAFF. CDR3 nucleotides: TGCAGTGCACCGACAGGCGGCTGGTCCGAAGCTTTCTTT.

This clonotype has only a few counts. CDR3 in DNA: TGTGCCAGCAGCTTACGGGACAGGGTTTTCTATGGCTACACCTTC. It translates to CASSLRDRVFYGYTF. The chain is built from TRBV7-9 and TRBJ1-2, with 9 positions matching TRBD1. Losses at the gene ends were 2 bases for V and 4 bases for J; bases not matched to a gene: 5. The CDR3 length is 15 residues. The germline V gene has CDR1 SEHNR and CDR2 FQNEAQ (reference sequence).